The 25 T cell receptor beta chains in this list originate from one sample, sequenced in a study of spatial heterogeneity in lung cancer. TCRdb passed the 5' RACE reads through MiXCR, listing each CDR3 protein once. The profile shows fewer than 3,000 distinct CDR3 sequences, about 51% of them singletons. Findings and limits, study-wide: Tumor mutation count correlated with how many alpha and beta TCRs expanded intratumorally.

Antigens of these TCRs are unknown. Specified time point: sample taken at primary tumor resection. The sequencing used lung tumor tissue, collected at surgery. The receptors were gathered from a male donor with early-stage non-small cell lung cancer.

This clonotype has a handful of counts. The CDR3 DNA reads as TGTGCCAGCAGTGCGGGGTTCACAGATACGCAGTATTTT. This gives the protein CASSAGFTDTQYF. The chain is built from TRBV6-1 and TRBJ2-3, with a tentative D call TRBD2 (5 bases). Trimming took off 4 bases at V and 2 bases at J, with 7 bases between the two ends. This CDR3 is 13 amino acids long. Per the germline V gene, CDR1 is MNHNS and CDR2 is SASEGT.

J is TRBJ2-3 and V is TRBV15; D not certain. With 2 bases removed from V and 0 bases from J, the gap between germline ends came to 0 bases. CDR1 and CDR2 (germline): LNHNV, YYDKDF (reference sequence). This CDR3 comprises 12 residues. The CDR3 region is CATSRSTDTQYF. DNA of the CDR3: TGTGCCACCAGCAGAAGCACAGATACGCAGTATTTT.

The chain couples TRBV20-1 to TRBJ2-2; D is perhaps TRBD1 (5 bases). Trimming removed 3 bases from V and 1 base from J, with 12 bases in between. This CDR3 is 15 amino acids long. Germline V gene data show CDR1 as DFQATT and CDR2 as SNEGSKA (reference sequence). In DNA form, the CDR3 reads TGCAGTGCTAGTAATGCGCAGGGGAACACCGGGGAGCTGTTTTTT. This gives the protein CSASNAQGNTGELFF.

The gene calls are TRBV12-3 or TRBV12-4 and TRBJ2-3; 10 nucleotides align to TRBD2. This CDR3 contains 16 residues. Trimming cost V 6 bases and J 3 bases; bases outside gene matches: 9. The CDR3 here is CASRSGLAARTDTQYF. For the CDR3, the DNA is TGTGCCAGCAGAAGCGGACTAGCGGCGAGAACAGATACGCAGTATTTT.

This chain joins TRBV4-1 and TRBJ2-5, with D perhaps TRBD1 (6 bases). The CDR3 totals 19 residues. V gave up 0 bases and J gave up 9 bases, with 29 bases separating them. Per the germline V gene, CDR1 is MGHRA and CDR2 is YSYEKL. The CDR3 spells CASSQDQGGNSPTLVAQYF. Here the CDR3 DNA reads TGCGCCAGCAGCCAAGATCAAGGGGGAAACAGCCCGACACTAGTAGCCCAGTACTTC.

Sample share makes this clonotype large. The chain combines TRBV7-9 with TRBJ1-1; D is uncertain. CDR3 length: 14 amino acids. CDR1 and CDR2 from the germline V gene are SEHNR and FQNEAQ (reference sequence). V lost 1 base, J lost 7 bases, and 13 bases lay in between. CDR3 in amino acids: CASSLGVSADEAFF. The CDR3 nucleotides are TGTGCCAGCAGCTTAGGCGTTTCGGCAGATGAAGCTTTCTTT.

This chain links TRBV29-1 with TRBJ1-2; 10 bases align to TRBD1. Germline trimming cut 7 bases from V and 6 bases from J; bases unmatched to any gene: 11. The CDR3 totals 14 residues. CDR1 SQVTM and CDR2 ANQGSEA come from the germline V gene. The CDR3 region is CSATTMTGGHGYTF. The DNA of the CDR3 is TGCAGCGCCACGACGATGACAGGGGGCCATGGCTACACCTTC.

This clonotype is deemed large. V usage is TRBV7-9 and J usage is TRBJ2-2, with 8 bases fitting TRBD1. V was pared by 5 bases and J by 0 bases, with 5 bases of the junction left unmatched. This CDR3 is built from 16 residues. Germline V gene lookup returns CDR1 SEHNR and CDR2 FQNEAQ (reference sequence). CDR3 sequence: CASSHRQGSNTGELFF. The CDR3 nucleotides read TGTGCCAGCAGCCACCGACAGGGGTCGAACACCGGGGAGCTGTTTTTT.

The rearrangement links TRBV5-1 to TRBJ2-6; D ambiguous. The germline V and J ends were trimmed by 0 bases and 0 bases, with 4 bases remaining between them. The CDR3 has 15 residues. CDR1 and CDR2 from the germline V gene are SGHRS and YFSETQ. For the CDR3, the DNA is TGCGCCAGCAGCTTGGCAGTCTCTGGGGCCAACGTCCTGACTTTC. Protein sequence: CASSLAVSGANVLTF.

This clonotype was seen only a few times. The chain employs TRBV27 and TRBJ2-7; TRBD2 aligns across 12 bases. CDR1 is MNHEY and CDR2 is SMNVEV in the germline V gene (reference sequence). Germline trimming cut 2 bases from V and 6 bases from J; bases unmatched to any gene: 8. The CDR3 has 16 amino acids. The CDR3 loop is CASSLRGGLAGLEQYF. CDR3 DNA: TGTGCCAGCAGTTTAAGAGGGGGACTAGCGGGTCTCGAGCAGTACTTC.

The chain links TRBV27 to TRBJ2-5; D unresolved. CDR1 MNHEY and CDR2 SMNVEV come from the germline V gene (reference sequence). This CDR3 comprises 16 residues. The ends were cut back, 7 bases at V and 5 bases at J, with 23 bases in the middle. DNA for the CDR3: TGTGCCAGCACTCCCATTGGGCGTGGAGTATATGAGACCCAGTACTTC. This codes for CASTPIGRGVYETQYF.

The chain employs TRBV11-2 and TRBJ2-1, with 9 positions matching TRBD2. The CDR3 consists of 15 residues. The V segment lost 5 bases and the J segment 4 bases; nucleotides outside the gene matches: 6. CDR1 is SGHAT, CDR2 FQNNGV, per germline. The CDR3 loop reads CASSQSAGGYNEQFF. The DNA for the CDR3 is TGTGCCAGCAGCCAGTCAGCGGGAGGATACAATGAGCAGTTCTTC.

V is TRBV20-1 and J is TRBJ2-3, with D possibly being TRBD2 (6 bases). The germline V gene encodes CDR1 DFQATT and CDR2 SNEGSKA (reference sequence). V lost 8 bases, J lost 5 bases, and 14 bases lay in between. This CDR3 spans 12 amino acids. The CDR3 reads CSQDRGKDTQYF. CDR3 nucleotides: TGCAGTCAAGACCGGGGGAAAGATACGCAGTATTTT.

This clonotype occurred once. CDR3 residues: CASSLQGSQPQHF. The DNA for the CDR3 is TGTGCCAGCAGCTTACAGGGAAGCCAGCCCCAGCATTTT. This chain links TRBV5-6 with TRBJ1-5; D perhaps matches TRBD1 (6 bases). Germline V lookup: CDR1 SGHDT, CDR2 YYEEEE. Trimming removed 2 bases from V and 7 bases from J, with 10 bases in between. This CDR3 spans 13 amino acids.

The chain has TRBV4-2 and TRBJ2-5; 11 bases are shared with TRBD2. CDR1 LGHNA and CDR2 YNFKEQ come from the germline V gene. Trimming removed 0 bases from V and 5 bases from J; junction bases left unmatched: 14. The CDR3 spans 19 residues. The CDR3 protein is CASSQEWVTSGVKSETQYF. For the CDR3, the DNA is TGTGCCAGCAGCCAAGAGTGGGTGACTAGCGGGGTTAAGAGTGAGACCCAGTACTTC.

The chain combines TRBV10-3 with TRBJ2-2; possible D gene TRBD2, 5 bases. CDR1 and CDR2 (germline): ENHRY, SYGVKD. V dropped 8 bases and J dropped 0 bases, with 19 bases sitting between them. This CDR3 has 17 amino acids. The CDR3 spells CAIRSVEGAANTGELFF. The CDR3 bases are TGTGCCATCCGGTCTGTCGAGGGCGCCGCGAACACCGGGGAGCTGTTTTTT.

The V call is TRBV10-3, the J call TRBJ2-2, with a possible D match to TRBD1 (6 bases). The germline CDR1 and CDR2 sequences are ENHRY and SYGVKD. The CDR3 runs to 16 residues. V lost 7 bases to trimming and J lost 1 base, with 16 bases between them. The CDR3, as DNA: TGTGCCATCAAGAATACCCGGGACAAGAACACCGGGGAGCTGTTTTTT. Its translation is CAIKNTRDKNTGELFF.

This clonotype is labeled large (0.1 to 1%). The V call is TRBV4-3, the J call TRBJ2-5; tentative D call: TRBD1 (5 bases). V was cut by 4 bases and J by 5 bases, with 11 bases left in between. The V gene's germline CDR1 is LGHNA and CDR2 YSLEER. The CDR3 is 13 residues long. CDR3 coding DNA: TGCGCCAGCAGCCCTGGGCACAGGGAGACCCAGTACTTC. It yields the protein CASSPGHRETQYF.

The chain has TRBV5-1 and TRBJ2-5; 10 bases agree with TRBD2. Trimming removed 2 bases from V and 5 bases from J; junction bases left unmatched: 3. The CDR3 extends over 14 amino acids. From germline, CDR1 is SGHRS and CDR2 YFSETQ. CDR3 residues: CASSLAGGQETQYF. The DNA for the CDR3 is TGCGCCAGCAGCTTAGCGGGGGGGCAGGAGACCCAGTACTTC. Variable domain in full (rest from reference TRBV5-1 and TRBJ2-5): KAGVTQTPRYLIKTRGQQVTLSCSPISGHRSVSWYQQTPGQGLQFLFEYFSETQRNKGNFPGRFSGRQFSNSRSEMNVSTLELGDSALYLCASSLAGGQETQYFGPGTRLLVL.

The chain carries TRBV12-3 or TRBV12-4 and TRBJ2-2; the D gene is possibly TRBD1 (6 bases). CDR3 length: 15 amino acids. The V end lost 2 bases, the J end lost 5 bases, and 12 bases lay between the germline ends. CDR3 loop: CASSLWGLGTGELFF. The CDR3 region has the DNA TGTGCCAGCAGTTTATGGGGGCTCGGGACCGGGGAGCTGTTTTTT.

This clonotype has a handful of counts. The chain combines TRBV10-3 with TRBJ2-7; TRBD2 matches 11 bases. The V gene's germline CDR1 is ENHRY and CDR2 SYGVKD. CDR3 size: 15 residues. Unmatched junction bases numbered 4, after V lost 0 bases and J lost 6 bases. DNA for the CDR3: TGTGCCATCAGTGAGTCGCTAGCGGGGGGAAGCGAGCAGTACTTC. Translating gives CAISESLAGGSEQYF.

The J gene is TRBJ2-7, the V gene TRBV7-2, with 8 bases identical to TRBD2. Germline CDR1 and CDR2: SGHTA and FQGNSA. This CDR3 comprises 17 residues. Losses at the gene ends were 0 bases for V and 5 bases for J; bases not matched to a gene: 12. The CDR3 loop reads CASSLAGSGGGSHEQYF. The CDR3, as DNA: TGTGCCAGCAGCTTAGCGGGGAGCGGCGGGGGGTCCCACGAGCAGTACTTC. The full variable domain, rest sourced from reference TRBV7-2 and TRBJ2-7, is GAGVSQSPSNKVTEKGKDVELRCDPISGHTALYWYRQSLGQGLEFLIYFQGNSAPDKSGLPSDRFSAERTGGSVSTLTIQRTQQEDSAVYLCASSLAGSGGGSHEQYFGPGTRLTVT.

V gene TRBV18 combines with J gene TRBJ2-5; 7 bases agree with TRBD1. The germline V gene has CDR1 KGHSH and CDR2 LQKENI. V lost 0 bases, J lost 2 bases, and 3 bases stayed unmatched. The CDR3 loop spans 15 amino acids. CDR3 residues: CASSPPSGQQETQYF. CDR3 nucleotides: TGTGCCAGCTCACCACCCTCGGGACAGCAAGAGACCCAGTACTTC.

The sample holds a few counts of this clonotype. V gene TRBV20-1 combines with J gene TRBJ2-1; 9 bases match TRBD2. Germline V gene lookup returns CDR1 DFQATT and CDR2 SNEGSKA (reference sequence). V dropped 6 bases and J dropped 1; count of bases not matched to a gene: 4. The CDR3 is made up of 14 amino acids. The CDR3 sequence is CSAPSGESYNEQFF. In DNA, the CDR3 is TGCAGTGCCCCTAGCGGGGAATCCTACAATGAGCAGTTCTTC.

A single count supports this clonotype. This chain connects TRBV12-3 or TRBV12-4 to TRBJ2-7; the D gene is possibly TRBD2 (5 bases). There are 15 residues in the CDR3. Trimming took off 1 base at V and 2 bases at J, with 12 bases between the two ends. CDR3 region: CASSLGVAMTYEQYF. The CDR3, as DNA: TGTGCCAGCAGTTTAGGAGTAGCGATGACCTACGAGCAGTACTTC.